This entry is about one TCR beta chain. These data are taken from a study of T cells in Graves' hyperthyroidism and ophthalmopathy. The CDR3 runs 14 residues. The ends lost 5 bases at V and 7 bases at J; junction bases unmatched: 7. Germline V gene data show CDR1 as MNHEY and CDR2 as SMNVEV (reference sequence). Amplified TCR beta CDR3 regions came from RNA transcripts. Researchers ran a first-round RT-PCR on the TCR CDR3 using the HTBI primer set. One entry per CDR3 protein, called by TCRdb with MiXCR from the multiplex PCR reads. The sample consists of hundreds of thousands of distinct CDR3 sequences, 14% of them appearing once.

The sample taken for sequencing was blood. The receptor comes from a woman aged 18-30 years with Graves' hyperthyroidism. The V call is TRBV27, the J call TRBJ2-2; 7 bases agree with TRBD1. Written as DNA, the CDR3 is TGTGCCAGCAGTGAAAACAGGGGTGGCGGGGAGCTGTTTTTT. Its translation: CASSENRGGGELFF.